Listed here are 23 T cell receptor beta chains from one sample, sequenced in a study of blood T cell repertoires in COVID-19. Assay used: immunoSEQ multiplex PCR; TCRdb lists only in-frame clones, some missing. The sample lists approximately 120,000 clones, 75% to 90% occurring once. Sequenced: peripheral blood. The receptor set was obtained from a woman older than 75 with COVID-19, enrolled during active disease.

The chain couples TRBV5-6 to TRBJ2-7, with 7 bases that match TRBD1. The germline gives CDR1 SGHDT, CDR2 YYEEEE. V was clipped by 4 bases and J by 3 bases; unmatched bases: 10. CDR3 size: 15 residues. CDR3 nucleotides: TGTGCCAGCAGCCCGGGGACAGAGATACTCTACGAGCAGTACTTC. Translated, it gives CASSPGTEILYEQYF.

The gene calls are TRBV13 and TRBJ1-6; 7 bases fit TRBD1. J gave up 7 bases and V 4 bases, and 7 bases lay outside the gene matches. CDR3 size: 15 residues. Per the germline V gene, CDR1 is PRHDT and CDR2 is FYEKMQ (reference sequence). In DNA, the CDR3 is TGTGCCAGCAGCTCCACCGGACAGGAGAATTCACCCCTCCACTTT. Its protein product is CASSSTGQENSPLHF.

The CDR3, as DNA: TGTGCCACCAGCGGGACAGGGGATGAAAAACTGTTTTTT. Protein: CATSGTGDEKLFF. J is TRBJ1-4 and V is TRBV15, with 10 bases that match TRBD1. Germline V CDR1 and CDR2: LNHNV, YYDKDF (reference sequence). V lost 5 bases, J lost 6 bases, and 0 bases stayed unmatched. The CDR3 is 13 residues long.

The V call is TRBV5-5, the J call TRBJ1-1; weak D call: TRBD1 (5 bases). The germline V gene has CDR1 SGHKS and CDR2 YYEKEE (reference sequence). The CDR3 spans 14 residues. V lost 0 bases, J lost 4 bases, and 10 bases lay in between. In nucleotides, the CDR3 is TGTGCCAGCAGCTTGGAGGGGCGCAGCACTGAAGCTTTCTTT. This encodes CASSLEGRSTEAFF.

The gene calls are TRBV19 and TRBJ1-6; D is possibly TRBD1 (5 bases). The CDR3 is made up of 16 amino acids. In germline, CDR1 is LNHDA, CDR2 SQIVND (reference sequence). Trimming took off 3 bases at V and 0 bases at J, with 9 bases between the two ends. The CDR3 bases are TGTGCCAGTAGTATGGAGGGGAGCTCCTATAATTCACCCCTCCACTTT. Protein product: CASSMEGSSYNSPLHF.

This chain joins TRBV5-4 and TRBJ1-5; D perhaps matches TRBD1 (5 bases). The CDR3 is 14 residues long. Germline V gives CDR1 SGHNT, CDR2 YYREEE (reference sequence). The V end lost 4 bases, the J end lost 5 bases, and 13 bases lay between the germline ends. The DNA of the CDR3 is TGTGCCAGCAGCACCCAGGGAGGTGATCAGCCCCAGCATTTT. Translated: CASSTQGGDQPQHF.

The chain couples TRBV27 to TRBJ1-1; D is possibly TRBD1 (5 bases). V lost 6 bases, J lost 4 bases, and 18 bases lay in between. This CDR3 contains 15 residues. Looked up from germline, CDR1 is MNHEY and CDR2 is SMNVEV (reference sequence). The CDR3 bases are TGTGCCAGCAGCCAACGCGGACATCAAGGCACTGAAGCTTTCTTT. Translating gives CASSQRGHQGTEAFF.

The chain has TRBV4-1 and TRBJ2-3; tentatively, D is TRBD1 (5 bases). Deletions cut 0 bases from V and 3 bases from J, with 10 bases between. CDR1 MGHRA and CDR2 YSYEKL come from the germline V gene. The CDR3 extends over 15 amino acids. For the CDR3, the DNA is TGCGCCAGCAGCCAAGAGGGGCCTGAGACAGATACGCAGTATTTT. Protein sequence: CASSQEGPETDTQYF.

This chain uses TRBV2 with TRBJ2-7; no clear D gene. V was shortened by 3 bases and J by 7 bases, with 10 bases between the two germline ends. CDR3 size: 12 residues. Germline-derived CDR1 and CDR2 are SNHLY and FYNNEI. In DNA, the CDR3 is TGTGCCAGCAGTGAGACTTCTTTAGAGCAGTACTTC. Amino acids: CASSETSLEQYF.

In its sample, this clone was seen a few times. The chain uses TRBV28 and TRBJ1-2; D not certain. V gave up 2 bases and J gave up 8 bases, with 21 bases separating them. Germline values: CDR1 MDHEN, CDR2 SYDVKM. The CDR3 length is 16 residues. The CDR3 is CASSLGGRSHLRGYTF. CDR3 nucleotides: TGTGCCAGCAGTTTAGGAGGGCGAAGTCATTTGAGGGGCTACACCTTC.

V gene TRBV29-1 combines with J gene TRBJ1-1; no clear D. The length of the CDR3 is 15 residues. Per the germline V gene, CDR1 is SQVTM and CDR2 is ANQGSEA. Trimming removed 0 bases from V and 1 base from J, with 12 bases in between. CDR3 protein: CSVEEGRGANTEAFF. The DNA for the CDR3 is TGCAGCGTTGAAGAAGGCCGGGGAGCGAACACTGAAGCTTTCTTT.

This chain's CDR3 is CASSIGTGVEKLFF. The CDR3 DNA follows: TGCGCCAGCAGCATAGGGACAGGGGTTGAAAAACTGTTTTTT. This rearrangement joins TRBV5-1 to TRBJ1-4; TRBD1 agrees at 10 bases. The CDR3 has 14 amino acids. V trimming: 4 bases; J trimming: 7 bases; junction bases outside the gene matches: 4. CDR1 SGHRS and CDR2 YFSETQ come from the germline V gene. Full variable domain (missing parts from reference TRBV5-1 and TRBJ1-4): KAGVTQTPRYLIKTRGQQVTLSCSPISGHRSVSWYQQTPGQGLQFLFEYFSETQRNKGNFPGRFSGRQFSNSRSEMNVSTLELGDSALYLCASSIGTGVEKLFFGSGTQLSVL.

This clone has just one count. The genes are TRBV4-3 and TRBJ2-4, with TRBD2 identical over 9 bases. This CDR3 has 16 amino acids. V lost 1 base and J lost 7; bases outside the gene matches: 8. Germline CDR1 is LGHNA and CDR2 is YSLEER. The CDR3 spells CASSQVTTSGLNIQYF. The CDR3, as DNA: TGCGCCAGCAGCCAAGTTACGACTAGCGGTTTGAACATTCAGTACTTC.

This chain connects TRBV28 to TRBJ2-7; D gene uncertain. Trimming removed 3 bases from V and 0 bases from J, with 12 bases in between. The CDR3 spans 15 residues. CDR1 and CDR2 from the germline V gene are MDHEN and SYDVKM. CDR3 residues: CASSFWRSSSYEQYF. CDR3 coding DNA: TGTGCCAGCAGTTTTTGGCGGAGCAGCTCCTACGAGCAGTACTTC.

V is TRBV7-9 and J is TRBJ1-2; a possible D gene is TRBD1 (5 bases). Germline CDR1 SEHNR, CDR2 FQNEAQ (reference sequence). V was shortened by 5 bases and J by 7 bases, with 17 bases between the two germline ends. The CDR3 runs 14 residues. The CDR3 region has the DNA TGTGCCAGCAGCCCCTCCGCCGGAAGGGGTGGCTACACCTTC. Translated: CASSPSAGRGGYTF.

V is TRBV28 and J is TRBJ2-3; tentatively, D is TRBD2 (5 bases). This CDR3 region has 15 residues. Per the germline V gene, CDR1 is MDHEN and CDR2 is SYDVKM. V shed 5 bases and J shed 0 bases, with 12 bases lying between them. The DNA for the CDR3 is TGTGCCAGCAGTCCGGACTTGGCTAGCACAGATACGCAGTATTTT. This codes for CASSPDLASTDTQYF.

This clone was counted at least ten times. This chain joins TRBV5-1 and TRBJ1-3, with no clear D. Germline lookup yields CDR1 SGHRS and CDR2 YFSETQ. This CDR3 region has 14 residues. V dropped 8 bases and J dropped 0 bases, with 12 bases sitting between them. The CDR3 DNA sequence: TGCGCCAGTTCGGAGGGCCTCTCTGGAAACACCATATATTTT. The encoded protein is CASSEGLSGNTIYF.

The chain couples TRBV4-3 to TRBJ2-2; 7 bases are a match to TRBD2. CDR3 size: 16 residues. V trimming: 4 bases; J trimming: 0 bases; junction bases outside the gene matches: 5. Germline assignment: CDR1 LGHNA and CDR2 YSLEER. CDR3 sequence: CASSLEGTTNTGELFF. The CDR3, as DNA: TGCGCCAGCAGCCTAGAAGGGACTACGAACACCGGGGAGCTGTTTTTT.

This chain connects TRBV5-1 to TRBJ2-2, with 7 bases aligning to TRBD1. Trimming cost V 0 bases and J 1 base; bases outside gene matches: 0. The CDR3 runs to 15 residues. Per germline, CDR1 SGHRS and CDR2 YFSETQ. DNA for the CDR3: TGCGCCAGCAGCTTGGACAGGGGGAACACCGGGGAGCTGTTTTTT. Protein sequence: CASSLDRGNTGELFF.

The chain uses TRBV5-6 and TRBJ1-6, with TRBD1 matching 7 bases. The CDR3 sequence is 14 residues long. Looked up from germline, CDR1 is SGHDT and CDR2 is YYEEEE. Germline trimming cut 2 bases from V and 11 bases from J; bases unmatched to any gene: 7. CDR3 loop: CASSFRGMRPPLHF. DNA of the CDR3: TGTGCCAGCAGCTTCAGGGGGATGAGGCCACCCCTCCACTTT.

This chain uses TRBV4-3 with TRBJ1-2, with 11 bases identical to TRBD1. This CDR3 comprises 16 residues. V gave up 0 bases and J gave up 4 bases; unmatched junction bases: 4. The V gene's germline CDR1 is LGHNA and CDR2 YSLEER. The CDR3 nucleotides are TGCGCCAGCAGCCAAGAGGACAGGGGGCGAGCCTATGGCTACACCTTC. It specifies CASSQEDRGRAYGYTF.

The chain uses TRBV11-1 and TRBJ2-5, with 10 bases identical to TRBD2. The germline gives CDR1 SGHAT, CDR2 FQDESV (reference sequence). The CDR3 runs to 15 residues. V lost 2 bases, J lost 2 bases, and 2 bases stayed unmatched. CDR3 protein: CASSLLAGEQETQYF. DNA of the CDR3: TGTGCCAGCAGCTTACTAGCGGGAGAACAAGAGACCCAGTACTTC.

The chain employs TRBV9 and TRBJ1-3; 7 nucleotides align to TRBD1. CDR3 length equals 17 residues. J lost 0 bases, V lost 2 bases, and 8 bases had no gene match. CDR1 is SGDLS, CDR2 YYNGEE, per germline. The CDR3, as DNA: TGTGCCAGCAGCGTCTTTGACAGGGCGAGCTCTGGAAACACCATATATTTT. The encoded protein is CASSVFDRASSGNTIYF.